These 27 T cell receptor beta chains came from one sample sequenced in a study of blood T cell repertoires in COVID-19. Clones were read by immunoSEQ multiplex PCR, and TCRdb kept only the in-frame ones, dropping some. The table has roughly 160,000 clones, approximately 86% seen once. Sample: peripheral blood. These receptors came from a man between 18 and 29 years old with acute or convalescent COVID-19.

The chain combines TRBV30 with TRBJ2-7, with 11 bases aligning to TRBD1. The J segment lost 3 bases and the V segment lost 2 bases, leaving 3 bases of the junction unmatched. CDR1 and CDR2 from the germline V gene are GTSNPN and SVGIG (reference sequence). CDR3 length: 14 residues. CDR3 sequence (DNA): TGTGCCTGGAGTCCGGGGACAGGGGGCTACGAGCAGTACTTC. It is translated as CAWSPGTGGYEQYF.

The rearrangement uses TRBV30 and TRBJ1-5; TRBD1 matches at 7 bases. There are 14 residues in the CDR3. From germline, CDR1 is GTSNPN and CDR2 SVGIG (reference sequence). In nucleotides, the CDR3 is TGTGCTCAAGGGGGCCGGGGCAGCAATCAGCCCCAGCATTTT. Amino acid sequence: CAQGGRGSNQPQHF.

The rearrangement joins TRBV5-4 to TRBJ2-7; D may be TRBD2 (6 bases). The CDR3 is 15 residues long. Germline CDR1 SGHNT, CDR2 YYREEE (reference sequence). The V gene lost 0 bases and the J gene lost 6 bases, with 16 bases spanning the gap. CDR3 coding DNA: TGTGCCAGCAGCTTGGTAGCTGGGTACGGGGGCGAGCAGTACTTC. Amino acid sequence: CASSLVAGYGGEQYF.

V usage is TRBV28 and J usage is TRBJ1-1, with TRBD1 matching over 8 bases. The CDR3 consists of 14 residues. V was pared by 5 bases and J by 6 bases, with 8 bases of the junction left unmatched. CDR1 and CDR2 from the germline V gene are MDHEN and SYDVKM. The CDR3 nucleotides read TGTGCCAGCAGTCCGTGGACAGGGAGGCCTGAAGCTTTCTTT. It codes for CASSPWTGRPEAFF.

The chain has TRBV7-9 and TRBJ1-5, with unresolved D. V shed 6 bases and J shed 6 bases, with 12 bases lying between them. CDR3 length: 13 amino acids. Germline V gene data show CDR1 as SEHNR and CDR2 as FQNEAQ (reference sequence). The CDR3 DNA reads TGTGCCAGCAGTCCTGAAGTCGGTCAGCCCCAGCATTTT. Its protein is CASSPEVGQPQHF.

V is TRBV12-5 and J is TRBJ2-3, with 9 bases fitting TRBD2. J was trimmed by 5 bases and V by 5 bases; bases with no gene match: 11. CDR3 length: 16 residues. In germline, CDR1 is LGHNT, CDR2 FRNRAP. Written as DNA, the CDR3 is TGTGCTAGTGGTCTCGCAGCGGGGGGAATAGGAGATACGCAGTATTTT. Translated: CASGLAAGGIGDTQYF.

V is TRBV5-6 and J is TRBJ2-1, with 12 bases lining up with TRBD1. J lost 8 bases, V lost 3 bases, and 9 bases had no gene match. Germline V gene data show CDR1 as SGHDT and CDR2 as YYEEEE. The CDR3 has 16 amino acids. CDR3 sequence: CASSSIRDRGLYEQFF. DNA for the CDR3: TGTGCCAGCAGCTCCATCCGGGACAGGGGGCTCTATGAGCAGTTCTTC.

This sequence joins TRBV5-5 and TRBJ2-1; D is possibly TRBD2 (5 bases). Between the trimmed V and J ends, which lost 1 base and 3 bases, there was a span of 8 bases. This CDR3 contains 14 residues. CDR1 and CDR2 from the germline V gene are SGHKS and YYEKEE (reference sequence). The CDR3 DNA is TGTGCCAGCAGCTTGTACGGGAACTACAATGAGCAGTTCTTC. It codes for CASSLYGNYNEQFF.

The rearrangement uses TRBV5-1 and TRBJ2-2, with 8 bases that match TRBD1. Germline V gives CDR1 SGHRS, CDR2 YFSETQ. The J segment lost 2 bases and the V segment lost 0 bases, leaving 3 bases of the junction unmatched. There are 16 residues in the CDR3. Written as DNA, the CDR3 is TGCGCCAGCAGCTTGGCAGGGGGCATTAACACCGGGGAGCTGTTTTTT. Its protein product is CASSLAGGINTGELFF.

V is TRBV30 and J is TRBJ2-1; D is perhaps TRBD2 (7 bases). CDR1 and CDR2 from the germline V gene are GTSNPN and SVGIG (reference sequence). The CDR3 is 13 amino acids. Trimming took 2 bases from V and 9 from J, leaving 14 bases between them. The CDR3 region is CAWSLGGAGEQFF. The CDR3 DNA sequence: TGTGCCTGGAGTCTGGGGGGGGCCGGTGAGCAGTTCTTC.

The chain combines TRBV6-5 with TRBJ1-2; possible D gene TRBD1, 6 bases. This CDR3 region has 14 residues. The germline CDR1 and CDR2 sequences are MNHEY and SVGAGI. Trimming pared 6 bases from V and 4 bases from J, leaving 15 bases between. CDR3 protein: CASSTQGSGYGYTF. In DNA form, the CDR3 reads TGTGCCAGCAGCACCCAGGGGTCGGGCTATGGCTACACCTTC.

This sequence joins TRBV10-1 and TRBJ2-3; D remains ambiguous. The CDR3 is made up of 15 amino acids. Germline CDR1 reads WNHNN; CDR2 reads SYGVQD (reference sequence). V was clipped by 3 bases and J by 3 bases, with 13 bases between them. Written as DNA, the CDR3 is TGCGCCAGCAGTGACGGATCAGGAATAACAGATACGCAGTATTTT. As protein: CASSDGSGITDTQYF.

The CDR3 DNA reads TGTGCCAGCAGTGTCAGACAGGCAGAGGAGCGGTCTTTAAGGTCACCCCTCCACTTT. It yields the protein CASSVRQAEERSLRSPLHF. The V and J genes are TRBV6-1 and TRBJ1-6, with D possibly being TRBD1 (6 bases). CDR1 is MNHNS, CDR2 SASEGT, per germline. The CDR3 totals 19 residues. Trimming removed 4 bases at V and 10 bases at J, with 29 bases between.

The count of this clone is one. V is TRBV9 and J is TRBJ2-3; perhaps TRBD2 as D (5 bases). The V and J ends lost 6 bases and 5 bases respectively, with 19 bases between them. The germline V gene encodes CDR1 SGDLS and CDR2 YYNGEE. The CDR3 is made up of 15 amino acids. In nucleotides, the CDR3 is TGTGCCAGCACTCCCTCACCAGCGGTTATAGATACGCAGTATTTT. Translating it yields CASTPSPAVIDTQYF.

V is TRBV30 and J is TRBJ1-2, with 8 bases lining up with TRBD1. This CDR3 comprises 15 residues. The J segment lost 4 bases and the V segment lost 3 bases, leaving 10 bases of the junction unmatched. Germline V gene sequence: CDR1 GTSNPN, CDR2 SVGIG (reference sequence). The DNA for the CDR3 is TGTGCCTGGAGCCGGACTCCCGACAGGGGCTATGGCTACACCTTC. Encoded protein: CAWSRTPDRGYGYTF.

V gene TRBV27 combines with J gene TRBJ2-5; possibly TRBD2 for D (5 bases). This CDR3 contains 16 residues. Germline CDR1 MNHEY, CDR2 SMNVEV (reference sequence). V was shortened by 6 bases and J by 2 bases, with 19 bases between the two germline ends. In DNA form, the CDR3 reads TGTGCCAGCAGCCGAAGGAGGACGGCAGTTCAAGAGACCCAGTACTTC. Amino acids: CASSRRRTAVQETQYF.

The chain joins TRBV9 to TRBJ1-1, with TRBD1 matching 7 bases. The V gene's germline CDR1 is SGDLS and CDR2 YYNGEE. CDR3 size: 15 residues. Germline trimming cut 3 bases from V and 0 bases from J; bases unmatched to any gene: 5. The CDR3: CASSEGQEMNTEAFF. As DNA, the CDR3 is TGTGCCAGCAGCGAAGGACAGGAGATGAACACTGAAGCTTTCTTT.

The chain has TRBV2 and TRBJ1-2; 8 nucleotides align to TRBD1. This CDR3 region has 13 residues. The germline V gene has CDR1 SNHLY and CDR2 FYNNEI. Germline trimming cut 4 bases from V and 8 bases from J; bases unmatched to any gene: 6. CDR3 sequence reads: CASSGTGRGGYTF. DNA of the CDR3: TGTGCCAGCAGTGGGACAGGGAGAGGCGGCTACACCTTC.

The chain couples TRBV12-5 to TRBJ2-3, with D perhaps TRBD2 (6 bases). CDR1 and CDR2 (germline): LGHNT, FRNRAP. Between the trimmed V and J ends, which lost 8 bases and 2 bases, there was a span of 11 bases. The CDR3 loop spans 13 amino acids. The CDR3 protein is CASSRGATDTQYF. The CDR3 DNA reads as TGTGCTAGTTCCCGCGGGGCCACAGATACGCAGTATTTT.

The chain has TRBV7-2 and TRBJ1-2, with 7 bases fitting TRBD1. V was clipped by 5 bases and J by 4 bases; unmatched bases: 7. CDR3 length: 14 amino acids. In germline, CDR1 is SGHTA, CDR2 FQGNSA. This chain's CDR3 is CASSPQGQSYGYTF. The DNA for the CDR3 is TGTGCCAGCAGCCCCCAGGGACAGAGCTATGGCTACACCTTC.

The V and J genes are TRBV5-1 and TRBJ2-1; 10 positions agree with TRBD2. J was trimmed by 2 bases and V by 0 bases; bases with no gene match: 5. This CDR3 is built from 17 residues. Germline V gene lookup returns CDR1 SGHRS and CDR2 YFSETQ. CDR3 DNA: TGCGCCAGCAGCTTGGATTTTAGCGGGGGGACCTACAATGAGCAGTTCTTC. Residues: CASSLDFSGGTYNEQFF.

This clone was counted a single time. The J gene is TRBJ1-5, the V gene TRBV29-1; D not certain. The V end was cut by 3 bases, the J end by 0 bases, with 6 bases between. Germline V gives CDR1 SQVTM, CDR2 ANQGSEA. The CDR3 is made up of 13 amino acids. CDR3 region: CSVEENSNQPQHF. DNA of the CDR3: TGCAGCGTTGAGGAGAATAGCAATCAGCCCCAGCATTTT.

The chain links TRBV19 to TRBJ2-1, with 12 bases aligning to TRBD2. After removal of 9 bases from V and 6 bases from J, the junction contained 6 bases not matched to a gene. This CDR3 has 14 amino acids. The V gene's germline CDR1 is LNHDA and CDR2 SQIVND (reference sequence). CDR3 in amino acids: CASRSSGGANEQFF. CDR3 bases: TGTGCCAGCCGTTCTAGCGGGGGGGCCAATGAGCAGTTCTTC.

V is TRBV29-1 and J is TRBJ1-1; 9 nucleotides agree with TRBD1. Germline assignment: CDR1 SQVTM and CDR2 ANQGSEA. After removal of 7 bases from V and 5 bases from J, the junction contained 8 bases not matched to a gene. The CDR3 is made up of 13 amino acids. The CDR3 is CSAHRGQGTEAFF. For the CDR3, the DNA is TGCAGCGCCCATAGGGGACAGGGAACTGAAGCTTTCTTT.

For the CDR3, the DNA is TGTGCCAGTCAACAGGTGCAGTATGAAAAACTGTTTTTT. Residues: CASQQVQYEKLFF. The rearrangement links TRBV30 to TRBJ1-4, with D possibly TRBD1 on 5 matching bases. Trimming left V 8 bases short and J 6 bases short, with 16 bases between. This CDR3 has 13 amino acids. Germline V gene data show CDR1 as GTSNPN and CDR2 as SVGIG (reference sequence).

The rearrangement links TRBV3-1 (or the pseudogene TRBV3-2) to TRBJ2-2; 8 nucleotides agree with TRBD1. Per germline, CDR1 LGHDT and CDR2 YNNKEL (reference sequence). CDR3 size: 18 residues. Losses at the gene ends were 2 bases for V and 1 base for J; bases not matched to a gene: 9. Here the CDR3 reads CASSQPMAGTGNTGELFF. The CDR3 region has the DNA TGTGCCAGCAGCCAACCGATGGCAGGGACAGGGAACACCGGGGAGCTGTTTTTT.

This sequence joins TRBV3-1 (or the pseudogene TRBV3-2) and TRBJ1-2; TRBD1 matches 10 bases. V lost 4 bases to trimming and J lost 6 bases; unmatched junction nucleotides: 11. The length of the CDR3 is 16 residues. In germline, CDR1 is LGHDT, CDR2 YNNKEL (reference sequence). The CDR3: CASSRRDRGPSDGYTF. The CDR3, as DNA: TGTGCCAGCAGCCGGAGGGACAGGGGCCCTTCGGATGGCTACACCTTC.